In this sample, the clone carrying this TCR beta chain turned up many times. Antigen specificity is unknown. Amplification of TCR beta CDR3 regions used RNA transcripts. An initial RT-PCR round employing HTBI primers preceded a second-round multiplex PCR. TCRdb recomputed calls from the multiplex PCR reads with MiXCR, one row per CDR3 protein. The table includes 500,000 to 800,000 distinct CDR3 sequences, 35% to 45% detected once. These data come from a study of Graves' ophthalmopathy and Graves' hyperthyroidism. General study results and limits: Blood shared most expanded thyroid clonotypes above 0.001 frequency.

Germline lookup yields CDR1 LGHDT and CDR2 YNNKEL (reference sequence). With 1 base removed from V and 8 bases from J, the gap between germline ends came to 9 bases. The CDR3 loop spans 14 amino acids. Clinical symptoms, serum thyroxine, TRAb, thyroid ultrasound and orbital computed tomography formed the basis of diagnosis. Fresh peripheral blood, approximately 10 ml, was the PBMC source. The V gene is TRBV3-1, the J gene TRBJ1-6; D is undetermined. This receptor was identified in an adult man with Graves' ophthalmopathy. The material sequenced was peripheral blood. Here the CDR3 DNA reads TGTGCCAGCAGCCAAGGGACGTTTGATTCACCCCTCCACTTT. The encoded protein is CASSQGTFDSPLHF.